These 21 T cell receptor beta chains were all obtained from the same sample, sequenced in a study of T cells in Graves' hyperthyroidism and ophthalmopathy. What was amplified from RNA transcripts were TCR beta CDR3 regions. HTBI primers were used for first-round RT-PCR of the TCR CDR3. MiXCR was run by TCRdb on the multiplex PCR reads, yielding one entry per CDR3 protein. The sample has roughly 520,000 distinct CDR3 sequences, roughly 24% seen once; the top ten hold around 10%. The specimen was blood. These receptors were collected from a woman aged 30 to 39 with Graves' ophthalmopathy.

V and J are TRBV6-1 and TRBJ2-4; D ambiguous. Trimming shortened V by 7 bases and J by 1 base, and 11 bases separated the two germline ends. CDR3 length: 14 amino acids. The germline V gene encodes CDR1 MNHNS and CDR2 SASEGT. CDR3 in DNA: TGTGCCAGCACGCCGGTCGGGGCCAAAAACATTCAGTACTTC. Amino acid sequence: CASTPVGAKNIQYF.

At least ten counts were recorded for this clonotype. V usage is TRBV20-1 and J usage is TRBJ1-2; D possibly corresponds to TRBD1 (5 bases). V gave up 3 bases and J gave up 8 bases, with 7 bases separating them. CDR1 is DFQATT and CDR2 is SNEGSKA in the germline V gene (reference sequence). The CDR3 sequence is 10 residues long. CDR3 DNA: TGCAGTGCTAGTTGGGGGGGCTACACCTTC. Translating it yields CSASWGGYTF.

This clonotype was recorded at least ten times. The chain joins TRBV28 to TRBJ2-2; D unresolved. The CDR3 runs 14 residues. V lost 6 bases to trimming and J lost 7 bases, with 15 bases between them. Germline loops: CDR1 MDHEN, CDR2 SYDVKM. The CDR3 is CASSPSSYHGELFF. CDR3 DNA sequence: TGTGCCAGCAGCCCCAGTAGTTACCACGGGGAGCTGTTTTTT. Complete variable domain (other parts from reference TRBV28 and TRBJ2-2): DVKVTQSSRYLVKRTGEKVFLECVQDMDHENMFWYRQDPGLGLRLIYFSYDVKMKEKGDIPEGYSVSREKKERFSLILESASTNQTSMYLCASSPSSYHGELFFGEGSRLTVL.

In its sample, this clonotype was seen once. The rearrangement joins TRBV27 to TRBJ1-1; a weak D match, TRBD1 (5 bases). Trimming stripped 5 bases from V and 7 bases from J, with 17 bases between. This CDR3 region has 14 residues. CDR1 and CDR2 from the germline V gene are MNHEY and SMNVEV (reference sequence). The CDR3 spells CASSNLGGRIEAFF. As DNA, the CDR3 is TGTGCCAGCAGTAACCTGGGGGGTAGGATTGAAGCTTTCTTT.

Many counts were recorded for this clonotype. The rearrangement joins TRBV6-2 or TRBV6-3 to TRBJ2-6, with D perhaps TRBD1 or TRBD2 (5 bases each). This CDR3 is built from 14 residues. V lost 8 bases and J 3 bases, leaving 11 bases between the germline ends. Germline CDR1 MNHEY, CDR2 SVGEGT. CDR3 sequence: CASGGTFGANVLTF. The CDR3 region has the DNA TGTGCCAGCGGGGGTACCTTTGGGGCCAACGTCCTGACTTTC.

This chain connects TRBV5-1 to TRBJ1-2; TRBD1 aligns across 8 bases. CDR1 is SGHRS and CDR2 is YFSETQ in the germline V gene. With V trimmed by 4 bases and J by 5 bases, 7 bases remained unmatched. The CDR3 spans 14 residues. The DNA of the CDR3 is TGCGCCAGCAGCAACCCAGGGGGCGCTTATGGCTACACCTTC. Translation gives CASSNPGGAYGYTF. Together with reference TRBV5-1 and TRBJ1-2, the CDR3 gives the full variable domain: KAGVTQTPRYLIKTRGQQVTLSCSPISGHRSVSWYQQTPGQGLQFLFEYFSETQRNKGNFPGRFSGRQFSNSRSEMNVSTLELGDSALYLCASSNPGGAYGYTFGSGTRLTVV.

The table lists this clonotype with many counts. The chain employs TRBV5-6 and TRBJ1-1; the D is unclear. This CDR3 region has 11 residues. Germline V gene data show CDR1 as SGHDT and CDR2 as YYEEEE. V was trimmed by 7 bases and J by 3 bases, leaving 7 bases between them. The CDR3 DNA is TGTGCCAGCGGACGATACACTGAAGCTTTCTTT. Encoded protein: CASGRYTEAFF.

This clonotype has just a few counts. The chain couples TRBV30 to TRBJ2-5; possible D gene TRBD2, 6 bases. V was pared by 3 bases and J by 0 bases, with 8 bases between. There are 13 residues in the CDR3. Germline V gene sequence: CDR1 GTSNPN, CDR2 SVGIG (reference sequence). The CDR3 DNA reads TGTGCCTGGAGCCGGGGGTACCAAGAGACCCAGTACTTC. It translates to CAWSRGYQETQYF. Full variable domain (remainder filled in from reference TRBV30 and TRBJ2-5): SQTIHQWPATLVQPVGSPLSLECTVEGTSNPNLYWYRQAAGRGLQLLFYSVGIGQISSEVPQNLSASRPQDRQFILSSKKLLLSDSGFYLCAWSRGYQETQYFGPGTRLLVL.

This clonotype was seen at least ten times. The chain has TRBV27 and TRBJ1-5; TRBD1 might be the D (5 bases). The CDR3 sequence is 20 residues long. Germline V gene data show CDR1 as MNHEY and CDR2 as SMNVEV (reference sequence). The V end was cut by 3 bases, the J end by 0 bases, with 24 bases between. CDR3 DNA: TGTGCCAGCAGTTTTACCCTACCCGCAGGGCCTGAGGGTAGCAATCAGCCCCAGCATTTT. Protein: CASSFTLPAGPEGSNQPQHF.

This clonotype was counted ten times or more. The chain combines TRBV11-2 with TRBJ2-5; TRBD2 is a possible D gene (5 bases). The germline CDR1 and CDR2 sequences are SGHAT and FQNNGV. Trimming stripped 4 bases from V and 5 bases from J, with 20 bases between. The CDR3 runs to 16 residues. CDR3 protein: CASSSAQWASRETQYF. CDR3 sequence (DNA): TGTGCCAGCAGCTCGGCCCAATGGGCTAGCCGGGAGACCCAGTACTTC.

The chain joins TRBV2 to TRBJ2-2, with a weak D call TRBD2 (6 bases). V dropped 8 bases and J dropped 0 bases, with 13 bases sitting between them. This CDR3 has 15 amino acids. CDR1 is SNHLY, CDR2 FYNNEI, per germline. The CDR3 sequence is CASQPTSPNTGELFF. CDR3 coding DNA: TGTGCCAGCCAGCCAACTAGCCCGAACACCGGGGAGCTGTTTTTT.

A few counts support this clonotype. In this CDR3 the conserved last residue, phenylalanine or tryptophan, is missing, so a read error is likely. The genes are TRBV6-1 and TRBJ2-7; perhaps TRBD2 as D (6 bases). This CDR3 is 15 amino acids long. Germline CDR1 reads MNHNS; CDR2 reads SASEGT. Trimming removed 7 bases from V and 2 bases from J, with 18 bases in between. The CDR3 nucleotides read TGTGCCAGCACTCCCGGAGAGGGAGGTACCTACGAGCAGTACTCC. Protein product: CASTPGEGGTYEQYS.

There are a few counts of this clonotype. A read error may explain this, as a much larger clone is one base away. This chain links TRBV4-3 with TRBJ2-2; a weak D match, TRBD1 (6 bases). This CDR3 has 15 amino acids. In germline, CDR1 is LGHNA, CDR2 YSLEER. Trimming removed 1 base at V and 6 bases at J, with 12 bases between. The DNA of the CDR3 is TGCGCCAGCAGCCAAGGTACAACAGGGCCCGGGGAGCTGTTTTTT. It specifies CASSQGTTGPGELFF.

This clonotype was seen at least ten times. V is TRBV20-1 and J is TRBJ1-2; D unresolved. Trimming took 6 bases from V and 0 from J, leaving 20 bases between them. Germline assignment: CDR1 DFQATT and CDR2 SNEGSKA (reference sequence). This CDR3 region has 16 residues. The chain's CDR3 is CSARPGSGPTNYGYTF. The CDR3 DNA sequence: TGCAGTGCGCGACCGGGGAGCGGACCGACTAACTATGGCTACACCTTC.

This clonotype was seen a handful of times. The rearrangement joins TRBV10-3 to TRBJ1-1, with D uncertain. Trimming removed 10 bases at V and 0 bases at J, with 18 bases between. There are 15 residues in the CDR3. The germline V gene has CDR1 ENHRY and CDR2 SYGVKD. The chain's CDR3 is CATKSSPGLNTEAFF. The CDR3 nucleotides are TGTGCCACAAAGTCTTCACCGGGCCTGAACACTGAAGCTTTCTTT.

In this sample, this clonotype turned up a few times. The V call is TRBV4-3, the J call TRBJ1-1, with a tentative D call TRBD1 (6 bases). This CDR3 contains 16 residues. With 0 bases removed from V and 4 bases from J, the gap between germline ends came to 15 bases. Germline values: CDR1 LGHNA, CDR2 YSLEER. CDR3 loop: CASSQDPTGLFTEAFF. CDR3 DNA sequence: TGCGCCAGCAGCCAAGATCCAACAGGGCTCTTCACTGAAGCTTTCTTT.

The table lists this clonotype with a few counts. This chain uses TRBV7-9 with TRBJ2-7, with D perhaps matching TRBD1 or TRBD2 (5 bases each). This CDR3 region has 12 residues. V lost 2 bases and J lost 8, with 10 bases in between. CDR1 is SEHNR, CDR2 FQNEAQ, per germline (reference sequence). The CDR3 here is CASSLNPGQQYF. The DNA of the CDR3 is TGTGCCAGCAGCTTAAATCCGGGACAGCAGTACTTC.

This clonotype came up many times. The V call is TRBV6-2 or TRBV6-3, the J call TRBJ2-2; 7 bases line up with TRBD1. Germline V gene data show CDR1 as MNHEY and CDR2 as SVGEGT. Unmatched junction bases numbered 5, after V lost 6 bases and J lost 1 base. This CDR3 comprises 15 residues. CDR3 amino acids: CASSRTGKNTGELFF. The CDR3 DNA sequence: TGTGCCAGCAGCCGGACAGGAAAGAACACCGGGGAGCTGTTTTTT.

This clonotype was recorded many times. The CDR3 region is CASSFKGRDSPLHF. The CDR3 bases are TGTGCCAGCAGCTTCAAGGGGAGGGATTCACCCCTCCACTTT. The rearrangement joins TRBV7-2 to TRBJ1-6; D possibly corresponds to TRBD1 (5 bases). Per the germline V gene, CDR1 is SGHTA and CDR2 is FQGNSA. The CDR3 has 14 residues. The V end was cut by 3 bases, the J end by 8 bases, with 11 bases between. The full variable domain, completed using reference TRBV7-2 and TRBJ1-6, is GAGVSQSPSNKVTEKGKDVELRCDPISGHTALYWYRQSLGQGLEFLIYFQGNSAPDKSGLPSDRFSAERTGGSVSTLTIQRTQQEDSAVYLCASSFKGRDSPLHFGNGTRLTVT.

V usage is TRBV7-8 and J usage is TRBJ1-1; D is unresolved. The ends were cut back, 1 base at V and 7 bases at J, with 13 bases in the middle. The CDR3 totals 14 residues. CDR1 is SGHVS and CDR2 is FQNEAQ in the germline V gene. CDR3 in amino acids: CASSLGFQEGEAFF. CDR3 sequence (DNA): TGTGCCAGCAGCTTAGGATTCCAGGAAGGTGAAGCTTTCTTT.

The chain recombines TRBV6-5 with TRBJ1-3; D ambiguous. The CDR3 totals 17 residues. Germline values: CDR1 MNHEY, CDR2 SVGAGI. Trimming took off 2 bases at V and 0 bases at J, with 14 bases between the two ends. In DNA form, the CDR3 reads TGTGCCAGCAGTTACACACCGTGGGGTACCTCTGGAAACACCATATATTTT. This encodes CASSYTPWGTSGNTIYF.